This T cell receptor (beta chain) was recorded in a study of blood T cell repertoires in COVID-19. In the source study's methods: Amplifying reference gene primers gave estimates of nucleated cell counts. Assay used: immunoSEQ multiplex PCR; TCRdb lists only in-frame clones, some missing. The V and J calls and the clone size are those of that table, but D and trimming were determined from the DNA. The sample carries 50,000 to 75,000 clones, around 80% recorded once. Sequencing was performed on peripheral blood. This sequence was found in a man aged 60 to 75 with acute or convalescent COVID-19.

The CDR3 spells CASSQERGTAGNTIYF. The CDR3 nucleotides read TGTGCCAGCAGCCAAGAGCGGGGGACTGCTGGAAACACCATATATTTT. The genes are TRBV4-2 and TRBJ1-3, with a weak D call TRBD1 (5 bases). The germline V gene encodes CDR1 LGHNA and CDR2 YNFKEQ. The CDR3 has 16 amino acids. V was clipped by 0 bases and J by 2 bases, with 11 bases between them.